Shown below are 5 T cell receptor beta chains from a single sample sequenced in a study of naive and memory T cell subsets (dated by TCRdb to 2015 to 2018). What the work shows at the level of the full study, not this receptor alone: A few larger clonotypes were present in naive repertoires, especially CD8 naive repertoires, and these clonotypes were possibly memory cells re-expressing CD45RA.

Library construction relied on UMI-ligation and nested PCR. The reads were generated on an Illumina MiSeq. The beta constant-region primer consisted of an equimolar mixture of two oligonucleotides that together covered TRBC1 and TRBC2. Four rounds of PCR, combining the SP2 primer with nested alpha and beta constant-region primers, were used to amplify the ligated cDNA. TCRdb applied fastp at Q25 and MiXCR to the public reads, then kept only in-frame beta chains. Every CDR3 protein is listed once, alongside the most common genes and DNA of its rows. This sample comprises 98,000 or so distinct CDR3 sequences, about 11% of them detected only once. Just over 0.13% of the sample goes to the ten largest clones. These receptors have no identified antigens. The sample was naive CD4+ T cells from blood. The meaning of the sample's cell subset or site label: naive T cells, CD45RA high CD27+. The receptors come from a human donor in good health.

This clonotype was picked up many times. The chain carries TRBV4-3 and TRBJ2-1; TRBD2 agrees at 12 bases. The J segment lost 10 bases and the V segment lost 0 bases, leaving 13 bases of the junction unmatched. This CDR3 region has 18 residues. CDR1 and CDR2 (germline): LGHNA, YSLEER. Here the CDR3 DNA reads TGCGCCAGCAGCCAAGATACCCTAGGTCTAGCGGGAGGGCGGGAGCAGTTCTTC. Its protein is CASSQDTLGLAGGREQFF.

In its sample, this clonotype was seen a few times. The chain is built from TRBV12-3 or TRBV12-4 and TRBJ2-7, with D perhaps being TRBD1 or TRBD2 (5 bases each). Trimming left V 6 bases short and J 1 base short, with 7 bases between. This CDR3 spans 12 amino acids. As DNA, the CDR3 is TGTGCCAGCAGGGGACCGTCCTACGAGCAGTACTTC. The encoded protein is CASRGPSYEQYF.

This clonotype was recorded at least ten times. The chain joins TRBV5-1 to TRBJ2-7, with a weak D call TRBD2 (5 bases). V shed 3 bases and J shed 2 bases, with 6 bases lying between them. This CDR3 comprises 12 residues. Germline V gene lookup returns CDR1 SGHRS and CDR2 YFSETQ. The CDR3 sequence: CASSSGTYEQYF. The CDR3, as DNA: TGCGCCAGCAGCTCGGGGACCTACGAGCAGTACTTC.

The chain links TRBV14 to TRBJ1-2; TRBD1 matches 7 bases. CDR1 is SGHDN and CDR2 is FVKESK in the germline V gene. There are 13 residues in the CDR3. V trimming: 5 bases; J trimming: 5 bases; junction bases outside the gene matches: 5. CDR3 coding DNA: TGTGCCAGCAGCGAAGGCAGGGGGTATGGCTACACCTTC. Amino acid sequence: CASSEGRGYGYTF. Variable domain in full (rest from reference TRBV14 and TRBJ1-2): EAGVTQFPSHSVIEKGQTVTLRCDPISGHDNLYWYRRVMGKEIKFLLHFVKESKQDESGMPNNRFLAERTGGTYSTLKVQPAELEDSGVYFCASSEGRGYGYTFGSGTRLTVV.

There are a few counts of this clonotype. The chain couples TRBV30 to TRBJ2-7, with D unclear. Per the germline V gene, CDR1 is GTSNPN and CDR2 is SVGIG (reference sequence). This CDR3 has 11 amino acids. V gave up 0 bases and J gave up 6 bases, with 6 bases separating them. The CDR3 sequence is CAWSVWTEQYF. For the CDR3, the DNA is TGTGCCTGGAGTGTATGGACCGAGCAGTACTTC.